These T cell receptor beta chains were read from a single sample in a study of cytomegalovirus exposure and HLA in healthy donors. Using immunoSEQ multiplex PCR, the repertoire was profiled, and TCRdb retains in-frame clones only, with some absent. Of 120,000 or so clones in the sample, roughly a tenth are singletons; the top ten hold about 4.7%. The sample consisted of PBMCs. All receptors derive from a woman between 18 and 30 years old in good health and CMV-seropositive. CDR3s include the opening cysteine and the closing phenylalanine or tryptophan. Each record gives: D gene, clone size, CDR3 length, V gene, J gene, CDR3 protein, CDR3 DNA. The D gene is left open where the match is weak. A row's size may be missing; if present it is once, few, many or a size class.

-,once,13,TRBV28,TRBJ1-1,CASSPIKNTEAFF,TGTGCCAGCAGTCCTATTAAGAACACTGAAGCTTTCTTT
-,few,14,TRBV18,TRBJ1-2,CASSPPDGLWRYTF,TGTGCCAGCTCACCACCCGACGGTCTGTGGAGGTACACCTTC
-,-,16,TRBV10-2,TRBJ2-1,CASSAGFGRGYNEQFF,TGCGCCAGCAGTGCTGGATTTGGCAGGGGCTACAATGAGCAGTTCTTC
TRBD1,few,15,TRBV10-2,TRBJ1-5,CASSVGQVQNQPQHF,TGCGCCAGCAGTGTGGGACAGGTCCAGAATCAGCCCCAGCATTTT
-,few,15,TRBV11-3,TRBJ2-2,CASSLMEAGTGELFF,TGTGCCAGCAGCTTAATGGAGGCGGGCACCGGGGAGCTGTTTTTT
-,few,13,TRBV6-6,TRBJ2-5,CASSYFVQETQYF,TGTGCCAGCAGTTATTTCGTACAAGAGACCCAGTACTTC
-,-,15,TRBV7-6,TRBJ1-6,CASSLRWQGNSPLHF,TGTGCCAGCAGCTTGAGGTGGCAGGGAAATTCACCCCTCCACTTT
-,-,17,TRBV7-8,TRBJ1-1,CASSLVFGFSGNTEAFF,TGTGCCAGCAGCTTAGTATTCGGATTCTCAGGGAACACTGAAGCTTTCTTT
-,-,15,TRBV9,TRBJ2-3,CASSVMSGSTDTQYF,TGTGCCAGCAGCGTAATGAGCGGATCAACAGATACGCAGTATTTT
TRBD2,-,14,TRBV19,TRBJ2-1,CASSEQSGRDEQFF,TGTGCCAGTAGTGAGCAATCAGGGAGGGATGAGCAGTTCTTC
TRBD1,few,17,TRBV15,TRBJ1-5,CATSRDLQGRSNQPQHF,TGTGCCACCAGCAGAGATCTACAGGGGAGGTCAAATCAGCCCCAGCATTTT
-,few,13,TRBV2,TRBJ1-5,CASSDTSNQPQHF,TGTGCCAGCAGCGATACAAGTAATCAGCCCCAGCATTTT
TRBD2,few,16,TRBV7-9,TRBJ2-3,CASSTGTSGSTDTQYF,TGTGCCAGCAGCACCGGGACTAGCGGGAGCACAGATACGCAGTATTTT
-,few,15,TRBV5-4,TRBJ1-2,CASSLVGGVGYGYTF,TGTGCCAGCAGCTTGGTGGGGGGTGTTGGATATGGCTACACCTTC
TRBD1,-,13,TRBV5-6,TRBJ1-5,CASSFDRAQPQHF,TGTGCCAGCAGCTTTGACAGGGCTCAGCCCCAGCATTTT
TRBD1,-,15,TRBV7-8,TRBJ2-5,CASSLPGQDEETQYF,TGTGCCAGCAGCTTACCCGGACAGGATGAAGAGACCCAGTACTTC
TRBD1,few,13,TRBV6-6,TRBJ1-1,CASSSLGGQEAFF,TGTGCCAGCAGTTCTCTGGGGGGACAGGAAGCTTTCTTT
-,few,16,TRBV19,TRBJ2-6,CASSISGDSGANVLTF,TGTGCCAGTAGTATTAGCGGAGACTCTGGGGCCAACGTCCTGACTTTC
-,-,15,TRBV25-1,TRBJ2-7,CASSETLVGGYEQYF,TGTGCCAGCAGTGAAACTTTGGTGGGGGGCTACGAGCAGTACTTC
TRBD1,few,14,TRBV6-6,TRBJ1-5,CASYRGQGGQPQHF,TGTGCCAGTTATAGGGGACAGGGAGGGCAGCCCCAGCATTTT
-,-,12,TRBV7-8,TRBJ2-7,CASSYIGDEQYF,TGTGCCAGCAGCTATATCGGGGACGAGCAGTACTTC
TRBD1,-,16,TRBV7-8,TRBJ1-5,CASSIPGQGALKPQHF,TGTGCCAGCAGCATACCGGGACAGGGGGCTTTGAAGCCCCAGCATTTT
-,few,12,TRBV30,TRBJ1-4,CAFTGTNEKLFF,TGTGCTTTTACAGGAACTAATGAAAAACTGTTTTTT
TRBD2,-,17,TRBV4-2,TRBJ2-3,CASSATGTSGRSDTQYF,TGTGCCAGCAGCGCTACCGGGACTAGCGGGAGGTCGGATACGCAGTATTTT
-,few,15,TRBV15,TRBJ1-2,CATSRGAGTVDGYTF,TGTGCCACCAGCAGAGGGGCGGGAACTGTCGATGGCTACACCTTC
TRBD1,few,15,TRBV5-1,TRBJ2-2,CASSGQGASTGELFF,TGCGCCAGCAGCGGACAGGGGGCTTCCACCGGGGAGCTGTTTTTT
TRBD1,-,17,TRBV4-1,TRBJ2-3,CASSQGTLYQGADTQYF,TGCGCCAGCAGCCAAGGCACTCTTTATCAGGGGGCAGATACGCAGTATTTT
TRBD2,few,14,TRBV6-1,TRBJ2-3,CASSTSGRTDTQYF,TGTGCCAGCAGTACTAGCGGACGCACAGATACGCAGTATTTT
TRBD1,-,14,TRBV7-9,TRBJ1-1,CASSSTDRQGYAFF,TGTGCCAGCAGCTCCACAGACCGACAGGGTTATGCTTTCTTT
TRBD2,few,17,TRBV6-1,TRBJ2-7,CASSEGLAGALSYEQYF,TGTGCCAGCAGTGAGGGACTAGCGGGGGCCCTCTCCTACGAGCAGTACTTC
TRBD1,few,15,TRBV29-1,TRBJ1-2,CSVLNDRGLNYGYTF,TGCAGCGTTCTAAACGACAGGGGACTTAACTATGGCTACACCTTC
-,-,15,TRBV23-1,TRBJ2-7,CASSPRDSSFYEQYF,TGCGCCAGCAGCCCCCGGGACTCATCCTTCTACGAGCAGTACTTC
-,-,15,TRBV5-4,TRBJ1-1,CASSLWGAMNTEAFF,TGTGCCAGCAGCTTGTGGGGAGCCATGAACACTGAAGCTTTCTTT
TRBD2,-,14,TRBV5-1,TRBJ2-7,CASSLDGGVYEQYF,TGCGCCAGCAGCTTGGACGGGGGGGTCTACGAGCAGTACTTC
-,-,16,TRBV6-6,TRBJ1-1,CASSYSIQGKGTEAFF,TGTGCCAGCAGTTACTCGATTCAGGGCAAGGGCACTGAAGCTTTCTTT
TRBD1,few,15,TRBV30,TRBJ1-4,CAWSVPGQGAEKLFF,TGTGCCTGGAGTGTTCCCGGACAGGGCGCTGAAAAACTGTTTTTT
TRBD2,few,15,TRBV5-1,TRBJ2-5,CASSPESGSWETQYF,TGCGCCAGCAGCCCGGAGAGCGGGAGTTGGGAGACCCAGTACTTC
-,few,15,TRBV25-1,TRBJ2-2,CASSVQGYHTGELFF,TGTGCCAGCAGTGTTCAGGGGTATCACACCGGGGAGCTGTTTTTT
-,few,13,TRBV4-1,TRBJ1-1,CASSQGVNTEAFF,TGCGCCAGCAGCCAGGGAGTGAACACTGAAGCTTTCTTT
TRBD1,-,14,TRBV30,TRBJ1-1,CAWRTGGLNTEAFF,TGTGCCTGGAGGACAGGGGGTTTGAACACTGAAGCTTTCTTT
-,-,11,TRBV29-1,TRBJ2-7,CSAAVTYEQYF,TGCAGCGCCGCCGTTACCTACGAGCAGTACTTC
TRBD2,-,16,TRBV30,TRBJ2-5,CAWSRPGTSVLKTQYF,TGTGCCTGGAGTCGGCCAGGGACTAGCGTTTTAAAGACCCAGTACTTC
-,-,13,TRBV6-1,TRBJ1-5,CASTSDTNQPQHF,TGTGCCAGCACCTCCGACACTAATCAGCCCCAGCATTTT
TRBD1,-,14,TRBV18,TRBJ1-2,CASSPGQGREGYTF,TGTGCCAGCTCCCCGGGACAGGGGCGTGAGGGCTACACCTTC
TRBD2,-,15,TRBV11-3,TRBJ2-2,CASSSSGANTGELFF,TGTGCCAGCAGCTCTAGCGGGGCGAACACCGGGGAGCTGTTTTTT
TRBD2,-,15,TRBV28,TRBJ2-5,CASSLSLAEQETQYF,TGTGCCAGCAGTTTAAGTCTAGCGGAACAAGAGACCCAGTACTTC
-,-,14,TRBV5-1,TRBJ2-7,CASSLIREQGEQYF,TGCGCCAGCAGCTTGATAAGGGAACAGGGCGAGCAGTACTTC
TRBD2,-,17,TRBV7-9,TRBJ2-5,CASSLRPSGSLRETQYF,TGTGCCAGCAGCTTACGGCCTAGCGGGAGTTTGAGGGAGACCCAGTACTTC
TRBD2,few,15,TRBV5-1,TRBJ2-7,CASRLGLAEIYEQYF,TGCGCCAGCAGGCTCGGACTAGCGGAAATATACGAGCAGTACTTC
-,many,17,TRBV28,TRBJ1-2,CASSSPATPGHGYGYTF,TGTGCCAGCAGTTCCCCAGCCACTCCGGGACACGGATATGGCTACACCTTC
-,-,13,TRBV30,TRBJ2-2,CAWSSIATGELFF,TGTGCCTGGAGTTCCATTGCGACCGGGGAGCTGTTTTTT
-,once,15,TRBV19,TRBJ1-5,CASSTTFSYNQPQHF,TGTGCCAGTAGTACTACCTTTTCATACAATCAGCCCCAGCATTTT
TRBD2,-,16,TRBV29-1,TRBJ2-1,CSVEYEGLAGVYEQFF,TGCAGCGTCGAGTATGAAGGACTAGCGGGAGTGTATGAGCAGTTCTTC